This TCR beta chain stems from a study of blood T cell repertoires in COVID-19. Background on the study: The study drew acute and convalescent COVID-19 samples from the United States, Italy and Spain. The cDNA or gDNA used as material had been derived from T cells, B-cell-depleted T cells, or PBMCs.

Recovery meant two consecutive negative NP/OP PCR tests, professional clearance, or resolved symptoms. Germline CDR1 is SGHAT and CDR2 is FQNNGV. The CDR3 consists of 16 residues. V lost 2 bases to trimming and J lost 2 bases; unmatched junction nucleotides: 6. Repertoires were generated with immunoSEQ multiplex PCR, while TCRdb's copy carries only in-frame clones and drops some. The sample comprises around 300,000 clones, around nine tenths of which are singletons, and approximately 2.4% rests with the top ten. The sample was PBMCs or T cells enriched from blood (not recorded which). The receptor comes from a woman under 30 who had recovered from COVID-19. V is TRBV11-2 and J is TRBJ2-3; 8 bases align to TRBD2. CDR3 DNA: TGTGCCAGCAGCTTATTACGGGGGGGGTCCACAGATACGCAGTATTTT. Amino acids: CASSLLRGGSTDTQYF.